The 28 T cell receptor beta chains below were found in one sample sequenced in a study of T-cell memory formation after mild COVID-19. MiXCR, run by TCRdb on the 5' RACE reads, gives a single entry per CDR3 protein. Here the sample spans a few hundred thousand distinct CDR3 sequences, approximately 25% being singletons. Input material: PBMCs or a T cell subset sorted from them (not recorded which). These TCRs come from an adult woman who had mild COVID-19 (a few samples of this study predate the infection). Cell type and time point are not known.

The chain employs TRBV4-1 and TRBJ1-1; TRBD1 agrees at 8 bases. V shed 4 bases, J shed 6 bases, and the junction held 7 bases outside the gene matches. Germline CDR1 reads MGHRA; CDR2 reads YSYEKL. The CDR3 extends over 14 amino acids. Here the CDR3 reads CASSLGQGISEAFF. In DNA, the CDR3 is TGCGCCAGCAGCCTCGGACAGGGAATCTCTGAAGCTTTCTTT.

This clonotype has ten or more counts. The V and J genes are TRBV6-2 or TRBV6-3 and TRBJ1-2, with D hard to call. The CDR3 loop spans 11 amino acids. The V and J ends lost 6 bases and 12 bases respectively, with 14 bases between them. Germline CDR1 and CDR2: MNHEY and SVGEGT. CDR3 in DNA: TGTGCCAGCAGCGAACCTGGACGGCACACCTTC. It encodes CASSEPGRHTF.

The V and J genes are TRBV5-1 and TRBJ2-2; a weak D match, TRBD1 (6 bases). Trimming took 4 bases from V and 7 from J, leaving 17 bases between them. From germline, CDR1 is SGHRS and CDR2 YFSETQ. The CDR3 contains 15 residues. CDR3 residues: CASSTSTGYDGELFF. The CDR3 DNA follows: TGCGCCAGCAGCACCTCGACAGGATACGACGGGGAGCTGTTTTTT.

This sequence joins TRBV7-3 and TRBJ2-1; D is unclear. Trimming cost V 5 bases and J 5 bases, with 7 bases left between them. Germline assignment: CDR1 SGHTA and CDR2 FQGTGA. There are 12 residues in the CDR3. CDR3 DNA sequence: TGTGCCAGCAGCCCAGCAGACAATGAGCAGTTCTTC. This sequence encodes CASSPADNEQFF. Drawing the rest from reference TRBV7-3 and TRBJ2-1, the complete variable domain is GAGVSQTPSNKVTEKGKYVELRCDPISGHTALYWYRQSLGQGPEFLIYFQGTGAADDSGLPNDRFFAVRPEGSVSTLKIQRTERGDSAVYLCASSPADNEQFFGPGTRLTVL.

The chain recombines TRBV29-1 with TRBJ2-1; no reliable D call. CDR1 SQVTM and CDR2 ANQGSEA come from the germline V gene. This CDR3 has 11 amino acids. V was trimmed by 6 bases and J by 9 bases, leaving 12 bases between them. CDR3 in amino acids: CSVNLSGEQFF. CDR3 nucleotides: TGCAGCGTGAACCTTTCGGGTGAGCAGTTCTTC.

The chain recombines TRBV12-3 or TRBV12-4 with TRBJ2-7, with 10 bases lining up with TRBD1. V lost 4 bases to trimming and J lost 5 bases; unmatched junction nucleotides: 11. The CDR3 runs 16 residues. The CDR3 nucleotides read TGTGCCAGCAGTTACAGCCGGGACAGGGGTATCCACGAGCAGTACTTC. Residues: CASSYSRDRGIHEQYF.

This sequence joins TRBV21-1 and TRBJ2-2; TRBD1, the table's D call, was not compared with the DNA. TRBV21-1 is a pseudogene locus. This CDR3 is 18 amino acids long. Written as DNA, the CDR3 is TGTGCCAGCAGCGAGTACAGGACAGACACGAGGGACACCGGGGAGCTGTTTTTT. Amino acids: CASSEYRTDTRDTGELFF.

The V call is TRBV18, the J call TRBJ1-2, with 9 bases matching TRBD1. Germline V gives CDR1 KGHSH, CDR2 LQKENI. The length of the CDR3 is 16 residues. Germline trimming cut 3 bases from V and 3 bases from J; bases unmatched to any gene: 8. CDR3 in amino acids: CASSPRLGQGYYGYTF. In DNA, the CDR3 is TGTGCCAGCTCACCTCGTTTGGGACAGGGCTACTATGGCTACACCTTC.

The V and J genes are TRBV7-9 and TRBJ1-5; TRBD1 matches 7 bases. This CDR3 contains 15 residues. The junction had 6 bases not matched to a gene; V was cut back by 0 bases and J by 7 bases. The germline V gene has CDR1 SEHNR and CDR2 FQNEAQ (reference sequence). The CDR3 DNA follows: TGTGCCAGCAGCTTAGCCGGGGACAGATCCCAGCCCCAGCATTTT. Residues: CASSLAGDRSQPQHF.

This rearrangement joins TRBV12-3 or TRBV12-4 to TRBJ1-1; D not certain. This CDR3 region has 15 residues. Trimming took 5 bases from V and 3 from J, leaving 16 bases between them. The CDR3 loop reads CASSAHEPSDTEAFF. The CDR3 DNA sequence: TGTGCCAGCAGTGCCCATGAGCCCTCGGACACTGAAGCTTTCTTT.

The chain employs TRBV10-3 and TRBJ1-1, with TRBD1 as a possible D gene (5 bases). This CDR3 is built from 13 residues. In germline, CDR1 is ENHRY, CDR2 SYGVKD. V was pared by 7 bases and J by 0 bases, with 9 bases between. Here the CDR3 reads CAITRTLNTEAFF. As DNA, the CDR3 is TGTGCCATCACCCGGACATTGAACACTGAAGCTTTCTTT.

There are many counts of this clonotype. This chain links TRBV6-5 with TRBJ1-1; tentative D call: TRBD1 (5 bases). Germline values: CDR1 MNHEY, CDR2 SVGAGI. The CDR3 contains 14 residues. V gave up 0 bases and J gave up 1 base, with 6 bases separating them. The CDR3 region has the DNA TGTGCCAGCAGTTACTCGGGGGGGAACACTGAAGCTTTCTTT. Protein product: CASSYSGGNTEAFF.

The rearrangement joins TRBV20-1 to TRBJ2-3, with 8 bases aligning to TRBD2. Germline assignment: CDR1 DFQATT and CDR2 SNEGSKA (reference sequence). With 5 bases clipped from V and 2 bases from J, the junction kept 6 bases outside the gene matches. CDR3 length: 14 residues. The CDR3 here is CSASGRANTDTQYF. The CDR3 DNA is TGCAGTGCTTCCGGGAGGGCGAACACAGATACGCAGTATTTT.

A few counts support this clonotype. J is TRBJ2-1 and V is TRBV12-3 or TRBV12-4, with TRBD2 matching 7 bases. The CDR3 loop spans 15 amino acids. The V and J ends lost 0 bases and 4 bases, in that order; junction bases with no gene match: 3. The CDR3 loop is CASSLAGGFYNEQFF. CDR3 nucleotides: TGTGCCAGCAGTTTAGCGGGAGGGTTTTACAATGAGCAGTTCTTC.

This chain connects TRBV11-2 to TRBJ1-1; D is possibly TRBD1 (5 bases). Germline-derived CDR1 and CDR2 are SGHAT and FQNNGV. The CDR3 loop spans 16 amino acids. V was clipped by 2 bases and J by 5 bases, with 18 bases between them. Written as DNA, the CDR3 is TGTGCCAGCAGCTTAATCCCAGGGAGCGCGTATACTGAAGCTTTCTTT. Its translation: CASSLIPGSAYTEAFF.

This clonotype was counted only a few times. The rearrangement links TRBV5-1 to TRBJ1-2; possibly TRBD1 for D (5 bases). Germline V gene sequence: CDR1 SGHRS, CDR2 YFSETQ. Trimming took off 5 bases at V and 4 bases at J, with 21 bases between the two ends. The CDR3 totals 16 residues. The CDR3 sequence: CASRILSTATFYGYTF. CDR3 in DNA: TGCGCCAGCAGAATCTTATCGACAGCCACCTTCTATGGCTACACCTTC.

The chain recombines TRBV11-1 with TRBJ2-7; TRBD2 agrees at 10 bases. Trimming at V came to 1 base and at J to 3 bases, leaving 3 bases not matched to a gene. The CDR3 extends over 15 amino acids. Germline V gene sequence: CDR1 SGHAT, CDR2 FQDESV (reference sequence). The CDR3 nucleotides read TGTGCCAGCAGCTTAGAACTAGCGGGATACTACGAGCAGTACTTC. It codes for CASSLELAGYYEQYF.

The chain carries TRBV4-3 and TRBJ1-4; 7 bases line up with TRBD1. This CDR3 has 19 residues. J was trimmed by 0 bases and V by 1 base; bases with no gene match: 11. CDR1 and CDR2 from the germline V gene are LGHNA and YSLEER. CDR3 region: CASSQGAKGTVATNEKLFF. In DNA form, the CDR3 reads TGCGCCAGCAGCCAAGGCGCGAAGGGGACAGTTGCAACTAATGAAAAACTGTTTTTT.

The CDR3 region is CASSKDRLTVGDTQYF. CDR3 DNA sequence: TGCGCCAGCAGCAAAGACAGGTTAACAGTTGGGGATACCCAGTACTTC. The chain carries TRBV5-1 and TRBJ2-5, with D tentatively TRBD1 (6 bases). CDR1 is SGHRS, CDR2 YFSETQ, per germline. Trimming removed 4 bases at V and 8 bases at J, with 24 bases between. This CDR3 spans 16 amino acids.

The table lists this clonotype with a few counts. CDR3: CASSLLWEDTEAFF. The CDR3, as DNA: TGCGCCAGCAGCTTGTTATGGGAGGACACTGAAGCTTTCTTT. The chain carries TRBV5-1 and TRBJ1-1; D ambiguous. In germline, CDR1 is SGHRS, CDR2 YFSETQ. This CDR3 is built from 14 residues. The ends were cut back, 1 base at V and 3 bases at J, with 10 bases in the middle.

This clonotype was recorded many times. The chain has TRBV18 and TRBJ1-1; no clear D gene. V shed 6 bases and J shed 1 base, with 12 bases lying between them. CDR1 and CDR2 from the germline V gene are KGHSH and LQKENI. There are 14 residues in the CDR3. The CDR3 DNA sequence: TGTGCCAGCTCCCCGATAAAGCGGAACACTGAAGCTTTCTTT. It is translated as CASSPIKRNTEAFF.

Written as DNA, the CDR3 is TGTGCCAGCAGCTTAACGGGGGGCCGTGTAGATACGCAGTATTTT. Its translation is CASSLTGGRVDTQYF. The chain links TRBV7-7 to TRBJ2-3; tentatively, D is TRBD2 (7 bases). V gave up 2 bases and J gave up 5 bases, with 14 bases separating them. The CDR3 is 15 residues long. Germline assignment: CDR1 SSHAT and CDR2 FNYEAQ (reference sequence).

V usage is TRBV18 and J usage is TRBJ2-7; D is tentatively TRBD1 or TRBD2 (5 bases each). With 2 bases removed from V and 3 bases from J, the gap between germline ends came to 17 bases. The CDR3 runs to 16 residues. Per germline, CDR1 KGHSH and CDR2 LQKENI. CDR3 sequence: CASSPSSGTLGYEQYF. In DNA, the CDR3 is TGTGCCAGCTCACCAAGTTCAGGGACCCTTGGCTACGAGCAGTACTTC. Complete variable domain (other parts from reference TRBV18 and TRBJ2-7): NAGVMQNPRHLVRRRGQEARLRCSPMKGHSHVYWYRQLPEEGLKFMVYLQKENIIDESGMPKERFSAEFPKEGPSILRIQQVVRGDSAAYFCASSPSSGTLGYEQYFGPGTRLTVT.

V and J are TRBV15 and TRBJ1-1; no clear D. The CDR3 consists of 17 residues. Per the germline V gene, CDR1 is LNHNV and CDR2 is YYDKDF (reference sequence). Trimming removed 3 bases at V and 1 base at J, with 18 bases between. In DNA, the CDR3 is TGTGCCACCAGCAGTCCAAATAACAGAGCCCAGAACACTGAAGCTTTCTTT. Its translation: CATSSPNNRAQNTEAFF.

This clonotype was seen only a few times. The chain couples TRBV5-8 to TRBJ2-5; TRBD1 might be the D (5 bases). CDR3 length equals 14 residues. From germline, CDR1 is SGHTS and CDR2 YDEGEE. Trimming took off 6 bases at V and 3 bases at J, with 15 bases between the two ends. CDR3 in DNA: TGTGCCAGCACGAGGTGGGGCAGGGAAGAGACCCAGTACTTC. It encodes CASTRWGREETQYF.

This clonotype was found a few times. V gene TRBV7-9 combines with J gene TRBJ1-1; unclear D gene. Per germline, CDR1 SEHNR and CDR2 FQNEAQ (reference sequence). V lost 0 bases and J 11 bases, leaving 7 bases between the germline ends. This CDR3 contains 11 residues. Here the CDR3 DNA reads TGTGCCAGCAGCTTAGCAGGGATGGCTTTCTTT. It specifies CASSLAGMAFF.

This clonotype was recorded a few times. The chain has TRBV29-1 and TRBJ1-1; tentatively, D is TRBD1 (5 bases). In germline, CDR1 is SQVTM, CDR2 ANQGSEA. This CDR3 has 12 residues. Trimming cost V 4 bases and J 7 bases, with 13 bases left between them. CDR3 in DNA: TGCAGCGTTGGCCGGGGCTGGGGTGAAGCTTTCTTT. Residues: CSVGRGWGEAFF.

This clonotype was counted at least ten times. The chain employs TRBV7-9 and TRBJ2-1; 13 bases line up with TRBD2. The germline gives CDR1 SEHNR, CDR2 FQNEAQ (reference sequence). The CDR3 spans 15 residues. The V and J ends lost 4 bases and 9 bases, in that order; junction bases with no gene match: 6. The CDR3 spells CASSSGLAGVGEQFF. The CDR3 DNA reads TGTGCCAGCAGCTCTGGACTAGCGGGAGTTGGTGAGCAGTTCTTC.